This passage covers 5 T cell receptor beta chains from one sample sequenced in a study of shared clonotypes between healthy human individuals (TCRdb year 2020). The library was prepared using the immunoSEQ multiplex PCR assay. What TCRdb holds here is the immuneACCESS table cut down to in-frame rearrangements. Part of the clones is not present; checked against another copy, under half of the missing clones reflect an unresolved V gene, and the others are unexplained. A total of 2.5 million or so clones appear in this sample, more than 90% of them only once. The ten largest clones capture over 0.12% of the sample. The sequencing sample was made of naive CD4+ T cells sorted from blood. What the cell subset or site label conveys for this sample: CD45RA+ positively selected. These receptors all stem from a man aged 18 to 30 in good health.

The chain recombines TRBV7-6 with TRBJ1-3; no definite D call. The CDR3 is 15 amino acids. The germline gives CDR1 SGHVS, CDR2 FNYEAQ. The V and J ends lost 3 bases and 0 bases respectively, with 9 bases between them. The CDR3 here is CASSLVDVSGNTIYF. Written as DNA, the CDR3 is TGTGCCAGCAGCTTGGTTGATGTCTCTGGAAACACCATATATTTT.

The chain joins TRBV5-1 to TRBJ2-7; 7 nucleotides agree with TRBD1. Germline V lookup: CDR1 SGHRS, CDR2 YFSETQ. CDR3 length: 15 amino acids. The V and J ends lost 4 bases and 0 bases, in that order; junction bases with no gene match: 7. The CDR3 sequence: CASSPRQGHSYEQYF. The DNA for the CDR3 is TGCGCCAGCAGCCCACGACAGGGCCACTCCTACGAGCAGTACTTC.

The chain combines TRBV9 with TRBJ1-6; D gene ambiguous. With 8 bases removed from V and 7 bases from J, the gap between germline ends came to 10 bases. The CDR3 spans 12 residues. Germline V gene sequence: CDR1 SGDLS, CDR2 YYNGEE. The CDR3 DNA follows: TGTGCCAGTAGGGCAGACAATTCACCCCTCCACTTT. Amino acids: CASRADNSPLHF.

The chain uses TRBV7-9 and TRBJ2-7; no clear D gene. V lost 1 base, J lost 0 bases, and 10 bases lay in between. The CDR3 sequence is 15 residues long. The germline gives CDR1 SEHNR, CDR2 FQNEAQ (reference sequence). The CDR3 is CASSLEGSSSYEQYF. The CDR3 DNA follows: TGTGCCAGCAGCTTAGAAGGCAGTAGCTCCTACGAGCAGTACTTC.

The V call is TRBV2, the J call TRBJ1-6; the D is unclear. V gave up 8 bases and J gave up 6 bases, with 14 bases separating them. This CDR3 is built from 14 residues. Germline V gives CDR1 SNHLY, CDR2 FYNNEI. In DNA, the CDR3 is TGTGCCAGCCATGCAAGGACCTTTAATTCACCCCTCCACTTT. This codes for CASHARTFNSPLHF.